A selection of T cell receptor beta chains follows, all from one sample in a study of cytomegalovirus exposure and HLA in healthy donors. Method: immunoSEQ multiplex PCR; TCRdb's copy keeps in-frame clones and lacks some. Here the sample spans under 200,000 clones, 70% to 80% being singletons. Material for sequencing was PBMCs. The receptors come from a woman in her 40s in good health and CMV-seronegative. Both conserved end residues are part of each CDR3.

V	J	CDR3
TRBV7-9	TRBJ2-7	CASSRRGQGREQYF
TRBV5-1	TRBJ2-5	CASSFRDRGVMETQYF
TRBV11-3	TRBJ2-3	CASAGRATDTQYF
TRBV5-6	TRBJ2-5	CASSFGGRGETQYF
TRBV5-6	TRBJ1-4	CASSRTGALGEKLFF
TRBV10-3	TRBJ1-1	CAISILGQGNTEAFF
TRBV27	TRBJ1-1	CASSSGHASNAFF
TRBV5-1	TRBJ2-3	CASSLGTSVTDTQYF
TRBV5-6	TRBJ1-1	CASSLVSGSEAFF
TRBV5-8	TRBJ1-5	CASSLAQNQPQHF
TRBV29-1	TRBJ1-2	CSVGGTGRGYGYTF
TRBV6-1	TRBJ2-3	CASRLSGVRTDTQYF
TRBV27	TRBJ2-1	CASSGGRIAVDNEQFF
TRBV5-4	TRBJ2-3	CASSPPGQSTDTQYF
TRBV19	TRBJ1-5	CASSIDGGRNQPQHF
TRBV7-8	TRBJ1-2	CASSRGVPYGYTF
TRBV30	TRBJ1-2	CAWSDLGQGASGYTF
TRBV27	TRBJ1-1	CASRLRGAEAFF
TRBV5-1	TRBJ1-2	CASSPTDSVGPRGYTF
TRBV25-1	TRBJ1-1	CASITPGGRAFF
TRBV14	TRBJ1-3	CASSLLSSGNTIYF
TRBV2	TRBJ2-5	CASSDRLAGQETQYF
TRBV7-2	TRBJ1-4	CASSTPTGRQLKLFF
TRBV25-1	TRBJ2-2	CASRGGRTDTGELFF
TRBV28	TRBJ2-1	CASSFGISGRWGEQFF
TRBV6-5	TRBJ1-1	CASLTRSLHEAFF
TRBV5-1	TRBJ2-2	CASSEGLAGAGNTGELFF
TRBV9	TRBJ2-5	CASSVAGTSKETQYF
TRBV7-2	TRBJ1-1	CASSLNWGPSEAFF
TRBV7-9	TRBJ2-7	CASSPLLRGGTYEQYF
TRBV25-1	TRBJ2-1	CASSEPGLADYNEQFF
TRBV30	TRBJ2-7	CAWSVLNRGYQNEQYF
TRBV10-3	TRBJ1-2	CAITEISGGYTF
TRBV30	TRBJ1-4	CAWSEGQGANEKLFF
TRBV7-9	TRBJ2-1	CASKASGGAYNEQFF
TRBV4-1	TRBJ2-1	CASSQDPGGSRGEQFF
TRBV28	TRBJ2-3	CASSLISTDTQYF
TRBV5-1	TRBJ1-1	CASSLALSGGHTEAFF
TRBV6-6	TRBJ1-1	CASSYQGGTEAFF
TRBV27	TRBJ1-2	CASSPSGQGNGYTF
TRBV2	TRBJ1-2	CASSVGGGGYGYTF
TRBV7-9	TRBJ1-4	CASSHPRIREDEKLFF
TRBV4-2	TRBJ2-7	CASSPAAEHSAYEQYF
TRBV5-4	TRBJ1-2	CASSSGQGGGYGYTF
TRBV6-1	TRBJ2-7	CASSELTLTAGEQYF
TRBV5-6	TRBJ1-2	CASSLQGVIYGYTF
TRBV19	TRBJ1-5	CASSSPLTATSNQPQHF
TRBV6-4	TRBJ2-7	CASSRGLAGGNNSFSYEQYF
TRBV19	TRBJ2-5	CASRQIAGGETQYF
TRBV15	TRBJ2-7	CATSRVSGVEQYF
TRBV30	TRBJ2-7	CAWKRGGKSYEQYF
TRBV7-2	TRBJ2-2	CASSPRIWQGGANTGELFF
TRBV25-1	TRBJ1-5	CASSESRNQPQHF
TRBV29-1	TRBJ2-7	CSVFSGSYEQYF
TRBV6-5	TRBJ2-1	CASSYVVGNEQFF
TRBV4-2	TRBJ2-3	CASSPGRADTQYF
TRBV5-1	TRBJ2-1	CASSLVSSGGYNEQFF
TRBV5-5	TRBJ1-1	CASSFSLLEQGATEAFF
TRBV6-1	TRBJ1-5	CASSEQFSNQPQHF